A selection of T cell receptor beta chains follows, all from one sample in a study of Ad26.COV2.S vaccination and SARS-CoV-2 variants. Sequencing used immunoSEQ multiplex PCR; TCRdb keeps in-frame clones, though not all of them. The sample has more than 400,000 clones, 80% to 95% seen once. Sequencing was performed on peripheral blood, taken in a trial of Ad26.COV2.S vaccine versus placebo. The receptor set was obtained from a person aged 18-60 years who received the Ad26.COV2.S COVID-19 vaccine or a placebo. CDR3s leave out the opening cysteine and the closing phenylalanine or tryptophan. The D gene is left open where the match is weak. Size values are once, few and many counts, or a class for expanded clones, and some rows have none.

d_call | clone_size | v_call | cdr3_aa
TRBD1 | once | TRBV19 | ASSDGTATYEQY
TRBD1 | . | TRBV5-1 | ASSLPGTGSGYT
. | . | TRBV14 | ASAAGGKYGYT
TRBD2 | . | TRBV5-4 | ASSPELAGGRETQY
. | . | TRBV7-3 | ASSFGPATGSNYGYT
. | . | TRBV28 | ASSLRGDYVAF
TRBD2 | once | TRBV5-4 | ASSLVASGSYEQY
. | . | TRBV2 | ASSRSADHQETQY
TRBD2 | . | TRBV3-1/TRBV3-2 | ASSRPTSGSGEQF
. | . | TRBV19 | ASSPRTTPYYGYT
TRBD2 | . | TRBV10-3 | AISGSGLESSEQY
. | . | TRBV15 | ATSRAGNTEAF
. | . | TRBV24-1 | ATQGSSNTGELF
. | . | TRBV28 | ASSPSYSGNSPLH
. | . | TRBV4-3 | ASSQEVRGELF
TRBD1 | few | TRBV18 | ASSRQGEETQY
TRBD1 | . | TRBV2 | ASSEHQGVSNEQF
. | . | TRBV6-2/TRBV6-3 | ASSTPYLYNEQF
. | . | TRBV30 | AWVITAGQQY
TRBD2 | . | TRBV7-2 | ASSSRPGLVLAEQY
. | . | TRBV4-2 | ASSQDEGRTHNSPLH
TRBD1 | . | TRBV5-1 | ASSLAGTGVHEQY
TRBD1 | . | TRBV7-3 | ASGTGTGMETQY
TRBD1 | . | TRBV6-2/TRBV6-3 | ASSDRGLKTQY
. | . | TRBV28 | ASSQLGALY
TRBD2 | . | TRBV3-1/TRBV3-2 | ASSQGLSGFTDTQY
TRBD1 | . | TRBV24-1 | ATSDRTGQGNNEQF
. | . | TRBV5-6 | ASSLTRNEQF
TRBD2 | . | TRBV10-3 | AIGPPSGRARNEQF
. | . | TRBV20-1 | RGSYGYT
. | . | TRBV20-1 | SAILGGQN
TRBD2 | . | TRBV28 | ASSPLREAPGAQY
TRBD1 | . | TRBV10-3 | AITGTGFEQY
. | . | TRBV29-1 | SVEPGGNGYT
TRBD1 | . | TRBV9 | ASSVGTGYSSYEQY
TRBD1 | . | TRBV6-5 | ASGLGTGGEKLF
TRBD1 | . | TRBV24-1 | ATRARTGRESVGYT
TRBD1 | . | TRBV19 | ASSIGTGNNNQPQH
TRBD1 | . | TRBV28 | ASSFPGQGSHEQY
. | . | TRBV27 | ASGNSVGANVLT
TRBD2 | once | TRBV7-9 | ASSPLAGGYNEQF
. | . | TRBV28 | ASGRQDLYEQY
TRBD1 | . | TRBV20-1 | SASSTGDQGYSNQPQH
. | . | TRBV27 | ASILGQTVHEQY
. | . | TRBV28 | ASSSNRVEKLF
. | once | TRBV6-5 | ASRSRREKLF
TRBD1 | . | TRBV4-1 | ASSQGDRGLAKLF